This T cell receptor beta chain emerged from a study of blood T cell repertoires in COVID-19 (dated by TCRdb to about 2020). For context, the study as a whole: Samples covering the acute and convalescent phases of COVID-19 were provided by collaborators in the United States, Italy and Spain. The prospective study material was composed of cDNA or gDNA derived from T cells, B-cell-depleted T cells, or PBMCs. The dataset comprised deeply sampled blood TCRbeta repertoires from subjects exposed to, actively infected with, or recovered from COVID-19. The repertoires were made available in a free public database intended to serve as a resource for research on the immune response to SARS-CoV-2. The samples were drawn from two sources: the first 160 participants of the ongoing ImmuneRACE study, and 1,000 to 1,500 subjects contributed by 6 global collaborators. The sample metadata nearly always contained a de-identified subject ID, COVID-19 status, age in years and sex. Where available, HLA class I and class II types were obtained from metadata supplied by the sample provider rather than from assay-based typing. Broader findings and caveats from the paper: Clinical and demographic metadata were provided uncurated, with the amount varying by source and participant.

Reading from cysteine to phenylalanine, the CDR3 counts 15 amino acids. The kept DNA is CDR3 alone, 45 bases in frame from the first base. CDR1 and CDR2 are read off the germline V gene (reference sequence) as LNHDA and SQIVND. Trimming at the junction amounts to 6 bases on V and 3 bases on J, and the germline ends lie 14 bases apart. Whole blood was collected in K2EDTA tubes by collaborating institutions according to the institutions' own protocols. Collaborator samples were shipped for TCRbeta analysis as frozen whole blood, isolated PBMCs, or DNA extracted from either sample type. TCRbeta CDR3 regions were amplified from genomic DNA by means of the immunoSEQ Assay, a bias-controlled multiplex PCR. The source study handled its data this way. Nucleated cell counts per sample were estimated from amplification of reference gene primers within the assay. To quantify the absolute abundance of each unique TCRbeta CDR3 rearrangement, sequence reads were collapsed and filtered. For each sample, productive Simpson clonality was calculated as the square root of Simpson's diversity index across productive rearrangements. TCRdb took over this immuneACCESS table, retaining in-frame rearrangements with V and J assigned. Such tables are incomplete; in checked studies, under half of the missing clones stem from an unresolved V gene, and the remainder is unexplained. The V and J calls and clone size come from that table; D and trimming were worked out from the DNA. This sample lists about 100,000 clones; roughly 92% were detected once. The biggest ten clones account for approximately 5.1% of the sample.

A word on this clone: Its recognized antigen is unknown. No much larger clonotype is one base removed from it; base qualities were not supplied.

The clonotype was recovered from a man aged 65-85 years with acute or convalescent COVID-19. The chain was built from TRBV19 and TRBJ1-4, with the D gene too uncertain to name. Sequencing input: peripheral blood. The nucleotide sequence is TGTGCCAGTAGCTCCGACTGGTATTCTAATGAAAAACTGTTTTTT. Translated, it gives CASSSDWYSNEKLFF.